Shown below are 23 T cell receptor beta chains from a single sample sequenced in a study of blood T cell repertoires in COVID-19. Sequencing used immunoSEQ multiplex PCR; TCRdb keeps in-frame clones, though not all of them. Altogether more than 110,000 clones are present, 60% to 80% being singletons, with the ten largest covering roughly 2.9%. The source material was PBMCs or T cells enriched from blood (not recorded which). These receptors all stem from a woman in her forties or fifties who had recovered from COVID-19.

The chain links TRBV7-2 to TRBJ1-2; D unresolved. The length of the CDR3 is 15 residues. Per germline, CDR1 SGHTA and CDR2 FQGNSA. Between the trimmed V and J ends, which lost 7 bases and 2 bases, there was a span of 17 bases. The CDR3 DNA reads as TGTGCCAGCAATAACGCGGGGAGTTACAACTATGGCTACACCTTC. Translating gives CASNNAGSYNYGYTF.

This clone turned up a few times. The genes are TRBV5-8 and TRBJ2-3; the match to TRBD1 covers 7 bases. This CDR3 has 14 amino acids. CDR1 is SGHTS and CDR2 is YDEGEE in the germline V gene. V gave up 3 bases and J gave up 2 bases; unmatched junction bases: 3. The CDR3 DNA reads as TGTGCCAGCAGCTCGGGACAGCCCACAGATACGCAGTATTTT. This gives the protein CASSSGQPTDTQYF. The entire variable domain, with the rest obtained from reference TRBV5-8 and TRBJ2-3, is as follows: EAGVTQSPTHLIKTRGQQATLRCSPISGHTSVYWYQQALGLGLQFLLWYDEGEERNRGNFPPRFSGRQFPNYSSELNVNALELEDSALYLCASSSGQPTDTQYFGPGTRLTVL.

The CDR3 nucleotides are TGTGCCAGCAGCCAAACTAGCGCCTCCTACGAGCAGTACTTC. This sequence encodes CASSQTSASYEQYF. This sequence joins TRBV3-1 (or the pseudogene TRBV3-2) and TRBJ2-7; 7 nucleotides agree with TRBD2. This CDR3 contains 14 residues. From germline, CDR1 is LGHDT and CDR2 YNNKEL (reference sequence). Trimming removed 2 bases from V and 0 bases from J; junction bases left unmatched: 1.

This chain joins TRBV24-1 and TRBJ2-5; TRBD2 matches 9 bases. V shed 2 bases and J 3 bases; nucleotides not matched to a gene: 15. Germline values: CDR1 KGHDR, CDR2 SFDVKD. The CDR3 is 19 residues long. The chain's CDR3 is CATSDSTTLGLALKETQYF. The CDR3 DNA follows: TGTGCCACCAGTGATTCAACTACTTTAGGACTAGCGCTTAAAGAGACCCAGTACTTC.

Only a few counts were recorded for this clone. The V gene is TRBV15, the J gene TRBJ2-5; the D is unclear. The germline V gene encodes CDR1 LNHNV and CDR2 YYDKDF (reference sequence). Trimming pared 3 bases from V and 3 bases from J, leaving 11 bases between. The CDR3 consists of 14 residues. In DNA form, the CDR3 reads TGTGCCACCAGCAGTATTAGTACGGAAGAGACCCAGTACTTC. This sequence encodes CATSSISTEETQYF.

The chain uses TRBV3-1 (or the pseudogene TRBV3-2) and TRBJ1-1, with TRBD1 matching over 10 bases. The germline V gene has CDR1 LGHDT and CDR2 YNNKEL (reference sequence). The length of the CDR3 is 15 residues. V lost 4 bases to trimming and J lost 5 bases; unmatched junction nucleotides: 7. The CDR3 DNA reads TGTGCCAGCAGCCGGGGGACAGGGGCAGGGACTGAAGCTTTCTTT. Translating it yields CASSRGTGAGTEAFF.

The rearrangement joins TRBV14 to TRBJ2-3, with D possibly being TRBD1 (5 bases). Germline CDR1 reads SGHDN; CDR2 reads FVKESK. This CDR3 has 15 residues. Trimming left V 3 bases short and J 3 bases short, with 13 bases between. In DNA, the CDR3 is TGTGCCAGCAGCCAGACGAACAGGCCGACAGATACGCAGTATTTT. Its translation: CASSQTNRPTDTQYF.

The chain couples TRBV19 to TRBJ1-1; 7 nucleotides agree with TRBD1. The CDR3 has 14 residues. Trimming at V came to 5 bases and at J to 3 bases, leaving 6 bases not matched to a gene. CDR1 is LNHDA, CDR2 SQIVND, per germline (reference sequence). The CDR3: CASSPTGVDTEAFF. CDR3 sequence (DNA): TGTGCCAGTAGTCCAACAGGGGTTGACACTGAAGCTTTCTTT. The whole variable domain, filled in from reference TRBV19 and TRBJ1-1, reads DGGITQSPKYLFRKEGQNVTLSCEQNLNHDAMYWYRQDPGQGLRLIYYSQIVNDFQKGDIAEGYSVSREKKESFPLTVTSAQKNPTAFYLCASSPTGVDTEAFFGQGTRLTVV.

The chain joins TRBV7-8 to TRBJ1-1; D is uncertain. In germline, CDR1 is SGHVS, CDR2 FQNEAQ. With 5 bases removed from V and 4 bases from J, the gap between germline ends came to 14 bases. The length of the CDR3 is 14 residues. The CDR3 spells CASSPKTVSTEAFF. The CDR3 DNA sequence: TGTGCCAGCAGCCCGAAAACCGTCAGCACTGAAGCTTTCTTT.

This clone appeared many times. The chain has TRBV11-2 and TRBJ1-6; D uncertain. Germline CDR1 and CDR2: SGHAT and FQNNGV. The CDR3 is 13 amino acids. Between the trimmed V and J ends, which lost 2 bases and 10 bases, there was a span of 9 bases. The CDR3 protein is CASSLFGESPLHF. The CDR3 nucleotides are TGTGCCAGCAGCTTATTCGGGGAGTCACCCCTCCACTTT.

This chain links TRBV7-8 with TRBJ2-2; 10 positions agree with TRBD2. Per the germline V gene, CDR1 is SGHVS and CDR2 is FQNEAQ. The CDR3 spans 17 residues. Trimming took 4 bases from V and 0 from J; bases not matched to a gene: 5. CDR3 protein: CASSWLAGATNTGELFF. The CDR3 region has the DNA TGTGCCAGCAGCTGGCTAGCGGGGGCGACGAACACCGGGGAGCTGTTTTTT.

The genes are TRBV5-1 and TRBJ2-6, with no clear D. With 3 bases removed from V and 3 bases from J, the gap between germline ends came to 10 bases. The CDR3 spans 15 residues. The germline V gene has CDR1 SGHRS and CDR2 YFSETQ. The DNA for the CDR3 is TGCGCCAGCAGCTCGAACTTTGGTGGGGCCAACGTCCTGACTTTC. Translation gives CASSSNFGGANVLTF.

The CDR3 here is CAWSVRGLGEQYF. As DNA, the CDR3 is TGTGCCTGGAGTGTCAGGGGATTAGGGGAGCAGTACTTC. The V gene is TRBV30, the J gene TRBJ2-7, with D perhaps matching TRBD1 (6 bases). Germline V gene lookup returns CDR1 GTSNPN and CDR2 SVGIG (reference sequence). V was shortened by 0 bases and J by 7 bases, with 13 bases between the two germline ends. This CDR3 comprises 13 residues.

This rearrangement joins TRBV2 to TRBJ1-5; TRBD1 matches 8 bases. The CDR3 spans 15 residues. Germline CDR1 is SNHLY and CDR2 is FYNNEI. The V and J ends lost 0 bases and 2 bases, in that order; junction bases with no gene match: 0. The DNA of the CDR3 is TGTGCCAGCAGTGAAGCGGGACAGGGCAATCAGCCCCAGCATTTT. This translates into CASSEAGQGNQPQHF.

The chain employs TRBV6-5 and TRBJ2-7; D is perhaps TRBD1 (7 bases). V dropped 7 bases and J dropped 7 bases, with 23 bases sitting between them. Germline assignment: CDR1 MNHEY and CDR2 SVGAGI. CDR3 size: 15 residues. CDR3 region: CASTGGGGGGFEQYF. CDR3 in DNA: TGTGCCAGCACCGGTGGTGGTGGAGGGGGCTTTGAGCAGTACTTC.

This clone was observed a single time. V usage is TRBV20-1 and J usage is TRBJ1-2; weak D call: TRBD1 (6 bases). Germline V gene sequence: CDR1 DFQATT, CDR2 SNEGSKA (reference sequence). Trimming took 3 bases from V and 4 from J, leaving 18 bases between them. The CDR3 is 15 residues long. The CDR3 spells CSASLSGTGIYGYTF. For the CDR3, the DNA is TGCAGTGCTAGTCTCTCGGGAACAGGGATCTATGGCTACACCTTC.

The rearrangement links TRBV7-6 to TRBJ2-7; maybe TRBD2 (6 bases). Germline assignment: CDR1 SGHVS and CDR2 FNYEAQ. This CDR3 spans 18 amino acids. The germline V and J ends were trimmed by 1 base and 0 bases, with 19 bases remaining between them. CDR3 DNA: TGTGCCAGCAGCTTAGTAGTTATGGGGGAGGTGAGCTCCTACGAGCAGTACTTC. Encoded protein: CASSLVVMGEVSSYEQYF.

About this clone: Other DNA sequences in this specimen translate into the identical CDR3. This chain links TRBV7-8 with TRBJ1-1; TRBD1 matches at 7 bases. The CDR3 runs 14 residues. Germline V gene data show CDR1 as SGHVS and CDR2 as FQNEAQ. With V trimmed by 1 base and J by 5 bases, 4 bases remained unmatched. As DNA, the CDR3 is TGTGCCAGCAGCTTAGAGGGGGCTGGGACTGAAGCTTTCTTT. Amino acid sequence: CASSLEGAGTEAFF.

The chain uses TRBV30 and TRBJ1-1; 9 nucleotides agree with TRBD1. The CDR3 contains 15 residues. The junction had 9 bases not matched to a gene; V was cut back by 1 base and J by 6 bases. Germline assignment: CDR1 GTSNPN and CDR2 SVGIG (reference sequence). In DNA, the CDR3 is TGTGCCTGGAGTGGTTTGGGACAGGGTAAACCTGAAGCTTTCTTT. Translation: CAWSGLGQGKPEAFF.

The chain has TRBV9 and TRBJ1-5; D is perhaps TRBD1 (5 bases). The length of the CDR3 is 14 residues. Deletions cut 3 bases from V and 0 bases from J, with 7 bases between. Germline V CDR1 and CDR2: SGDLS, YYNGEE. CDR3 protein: CASSEGNSNQPQHF. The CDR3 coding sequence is TGTGCCAGCAGCGAGGGGAATAGCAATCAGCCCCAGCATTTT.

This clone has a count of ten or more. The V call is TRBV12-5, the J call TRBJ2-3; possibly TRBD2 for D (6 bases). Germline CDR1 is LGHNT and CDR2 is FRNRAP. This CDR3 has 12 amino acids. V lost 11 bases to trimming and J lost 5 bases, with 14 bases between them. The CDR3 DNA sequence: TGTGCTTCACAGGAGGGAGAAGATACGCAGTATTTT. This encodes CASQEGEDTQYF.

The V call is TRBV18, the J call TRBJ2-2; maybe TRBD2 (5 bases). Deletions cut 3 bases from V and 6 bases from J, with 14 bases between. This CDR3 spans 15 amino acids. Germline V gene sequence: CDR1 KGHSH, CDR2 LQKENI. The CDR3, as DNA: TGTGCCAGCTCACCCGGGGTAGCCGAGGCCGGGGAGCTGTTTTTT. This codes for CASSPGVAEAGELFF.

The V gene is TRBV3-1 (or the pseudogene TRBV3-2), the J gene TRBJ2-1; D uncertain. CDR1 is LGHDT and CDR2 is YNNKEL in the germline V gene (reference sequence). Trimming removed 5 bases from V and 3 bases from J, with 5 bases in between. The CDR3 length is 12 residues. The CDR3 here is CASSISYNEQFF. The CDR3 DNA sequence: TGTGCCAGCAGCATCAGCTACAATGAGCAGTTCTTC.